Here is one T cell receptor beta chain with its context. The target of this receptor is not known. Base qualities are not recorded, but no much larger clone differs from it by a single base. The data are from a study of T cell repertoires in cytomegalovirus infection (dated by TCRdb to about 2019). General notes on the study: The HLA type of each donor mattered for the analysis, because public TCR beta signatures pointed to carriage of CMV infection along with the matching HLA type.

Reading from cysteine to phenylalanine, the CDR3 counts 17 amino acids. Solely the CDR3 DNA is kept, with 51 bases framed from the first base. V gives up 3 bases and J gives up 4 bases, and the segment between their germline ends measures 19 bases. Overall study results and their limits: In both this cohort and an independent 352-donor cohort, the cumulative frequency of public TCR beta family members distinguished carriers of CMV infection plus the relevant HLA type. The ex vivo response was dominated by HLA-C-restricted CMV-specific TCR beta clonotypes, which also provided the single most frequent clonotype in two of eight donors.

Sequencing instrument: Illumina HiSeq 1500. The public sequencing data were trimmed at Q25 with fastp and processed into clonotypes with MiXCR by TCRdb, which kept only in-frame beta chains. Each record represents a unique CDR3 protein, reported with the most common genes and DNA among its rows. This sample has fewer than 300,000 distinct CDR3 sequences in its table, and roughly 26% of those were observed once. Approximately 15% of the sample goes to the ten largest clones. Input material: PBMCs. This sequence uses TRBV12-3 or TRBV12-4 and TRBJ2-1; the D call is tentative, TRBD1 or TRBD2, as each matches 7 bases. The receptor was isolated from a human donor in good health (CMV status not recorded). Some clones in this sample may be carry-over from other donors' samples. Read as DNA, the sequence is TGTGCCAGCAGTTTTCTAGGGGGCGGGGGAGGGTACAATGAGCAGTTCTTC. It codes for CASSFLGGGGGYNEQFF.